This TCR beta chain came from a study of blood T cell repertoires in COVID-19. At the level of the study: T cells, B-cell-depleted T cells, or PBMCs supplied cDNA or gDNA.

Libraries were prepared by immunoSEQ multiplex PCR; TCRdb keeps only in-frame clonotypes and omits some of them. This table holds about 420,000 clones, roughly 90% found once. Material: peripheral blood. The sequence came from a man in his late teens or twenties with COVID-19, enrolled during active disease.

Here the CDR3 DNA reads TGTGCTAGTGGGGCGACAGCTTACAATGAGCAGTTCTTC. Its protein product is CASGATAYNEQFF. V and J are TRBV12-5 and TRBJ2-1; D is perhaps TRBD1 (5 bases). The CDR3 has 13 amino acids. V was shortened by 6 bases and J by 4 bases, with 10 bases between the two germline ends. The germline gives CDR1 LGHNT, CDR2 FRNRAP.